The sequence of this TCR beta chain was determined in a study of blood T cell repertoires in COVID-19. Overall study context: There were acute and convalescent COVID-19 samples, and they came from the United States, Italy and Spain. PBMCs, B-cell-depleted T cells, or T cells were the source of the cDNA or gDNA that made up the material.

V was clipped by 1 base and J by 14 bases, with 10 bases between them. The V gene's germline CDR1 is MNHNS and CDR2 SASEGT. The CDR3 length is 11 residues. This clone has just one count. In the authors' workflow: For nucleated cells, counts were estimated from reference gene primer amplification. Only in-frame clones appear in the TCRdb table, and some are missing; sequencing was by immunoSEQ multiplex PCR. That table is the source of V, J and clone size, and D and trimming were worked out from the DNA. The sample consists of around 100,000 clones, 70% to 90% of them appearing once. The chain combines TRBV6-1 with TRBJ2-3, with TRBD2 as a possible D gene (6 bases). This receptor was identified in a man aged 35 to 55 with acute or convalescent COVID-19. Sequenced material: peripheral blood. CDR3 sequence reads: CASSEGRERYF. The CDR3 coding sequence is TGTGCCAGCAGTGAAGGACGGGAGCGGTATTTT.